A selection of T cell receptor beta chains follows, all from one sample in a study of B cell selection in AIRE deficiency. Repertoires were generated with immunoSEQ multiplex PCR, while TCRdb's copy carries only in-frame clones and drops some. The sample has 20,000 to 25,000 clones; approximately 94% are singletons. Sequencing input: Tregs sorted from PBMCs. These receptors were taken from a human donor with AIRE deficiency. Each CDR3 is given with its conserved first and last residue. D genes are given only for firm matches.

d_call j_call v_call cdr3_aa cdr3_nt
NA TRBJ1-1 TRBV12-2 CASRHPGSQGAFLALNTEAFF TGTGCAAGTCGCCACCCCGGGAGTCAGGGGGCCTTTCTAGCGCTGAACACTGAAGCTTTCTTT
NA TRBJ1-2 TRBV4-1 CAQVYRGNYGYTF TGCGCTCAGGTCTACCGAGGCAACTATGGCTACACCTTC
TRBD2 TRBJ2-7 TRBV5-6 CASSLERGATSYEQYF TGTGCCAGCAGCTTGGAGCGGGGTGCAACCTCCTACGAGCAGTACTTC
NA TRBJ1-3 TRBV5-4 CASSLSGNTIYF TGTGCCAGCAGCTTGTCTGGAAACACCATATATTTT
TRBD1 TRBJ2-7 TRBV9 CASSKTGGQGTYEQYF TGTGCCAGCAGCAAGACCGGGGGACAGGGGACCTACGAGCAGTACTTC
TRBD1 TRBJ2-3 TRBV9 CASSVGGGGTQYF TGTGCCAGCAGCGTAGGAGGGGGCGGCACGCAGTATTTT
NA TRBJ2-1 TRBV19 CASSIRAGGGLFPEQFF TGTGCCAGTAGTATTAGGGCGGGCGGGGGCTTGTTCCCTGAGCAGTTCTTC
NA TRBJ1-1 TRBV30 CAWSRGQSNTEAFF TGTGCCTGGAGTAGGGGACAATCGAACACTGAAGCTTTCTTT
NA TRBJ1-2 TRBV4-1 CASSQEGRDGYTF TGCGCCAGCAGCCAAGAAGGGCGGGATGGCTACACCTTC
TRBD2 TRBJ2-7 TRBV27 CASSPSGLAGTYEQYF TGTGCCAGCAGCCCATCGGGACTAGCGGGAACCTACGAGCAGTACTTC